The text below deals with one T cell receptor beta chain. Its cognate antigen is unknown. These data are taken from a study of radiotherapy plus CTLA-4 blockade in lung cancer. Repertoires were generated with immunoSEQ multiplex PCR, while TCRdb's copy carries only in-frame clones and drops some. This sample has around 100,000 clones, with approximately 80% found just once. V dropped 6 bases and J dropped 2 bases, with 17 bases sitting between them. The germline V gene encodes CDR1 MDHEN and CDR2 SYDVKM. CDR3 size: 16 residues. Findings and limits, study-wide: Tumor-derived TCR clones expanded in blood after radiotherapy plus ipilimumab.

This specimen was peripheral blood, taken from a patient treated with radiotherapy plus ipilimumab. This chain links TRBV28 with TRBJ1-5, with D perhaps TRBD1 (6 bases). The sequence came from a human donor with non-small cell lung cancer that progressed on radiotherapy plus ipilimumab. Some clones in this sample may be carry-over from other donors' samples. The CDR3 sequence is CASRIRGRGGNQPQHF. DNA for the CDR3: TGTGCCAGCAGAATAAGGGGGAGGGGTGGCAATCAGCCCCAGCATTTT.